This T cell receptor beta chain was found in a study of cytomegalovirus exposure and HLA in healthy donors. Notes on the study in general: Most of the CMV-associated TCR beta chains (in a later analysis) appeared to be HLA-restricted.

With 60 Vbeta and 13 Jbeta primers, the PCR was carried out. Repertoires were generated with immunoSEQ multiplex PCR, while TCRdb's copy carries only in-frame clones and drops some. The sample carries 180,000 or so clones, 76% recorded once. A word on this clone: Its specificity is unknown.

The TCR was taken from a man between 18 and 35 years old in good health and CMV-seronegative. The sequenced material came from PBMCs.

Written as DNA, the CDR3 is TGCGCCAGCAGCTTGACCACTGGAGCCGGGGAGCAGTACTTC. This translates into CASSLTTGAGEQYF. The chain joins TRBV5-1 to TRBJ2-7, with no clear D. This CDR3 is built from 14 residues. Between the trimmed V and J ends, which lost 1 base and 7 bases, there was a span of 15 bases. The germline gives CDR1 SGHRS, CDR2 YFSETQ.